This is a list of T cell receptor beta chains from one sample in a study of Graves' ophthalmopathy and Graves' hyperthyroidism. TCRdb fed the multiplex PCR reads into MiXCR, producing one record per CDR3 protein. The table shows 45,000 to 60,000 distinct CDR3 sequences, with approximately 45% occurring only once. Sequencing was carried out using peripheral blood. The receptors shown here come from an adult woman with Graves' ophthalmopathy. Both conserved end residues are part of each CDR3. D genes are given only for firm matches. Part of the rows lack a size; the others show once, few, many or a class for expanded clones.

>TRBV20-1|few|.|TRBJ1-3|14
CSASASGSGNTIYF
TGCAGTGCTTCGGCCAGTGGCTCTGGAAACACCATATATTTT
>TRBV18|.|.|TRBJ1-1|13
CASSPTRDTEAFF
TGTGCCAGCTCACCAACTCGGGACACTGAAGCTTTCTTT
>TRBV7-2|.|.|TRBJ2-7|11
CATTLGASQHF
TGTGCCACCACTTTGGGCGCGAGTCAGCACTTC
>TRBV11-2|once|.|TRBJ2-5|14
CASSLGGTIETQYF
TGTGCCAGCAGCTTAGGAGGAACTATCGAGACCCAGTACTTC
>TRBV5-8|many|.|TRBJ2-3|15
CASSLSSMSTDTQYF
TGTGCCAGCAGCTTGAGCAGCATGAGCACAGATACGCAGTATTTT
>TRBV20-1|.|TRBD2|TRBJ2-2|11
CSAAGGGELFF
TGCAGTGCCGCGGGAGGGGGGGAGCTGTTTTTT
>TRBV10-2|.|.|TRBJ1-5|14
CASSESGPNQPQHF
TGCGCCAGCAGTGAGTCCGGGCCGAATCAGCCCCAGCATTTT
>TRBV2|.|.|TRBJ2-1|14
CATRRGLASNEQFF
TGTGCCACCCGACGGGGGTTAGCATCCAATGAGCAGTTCTTC
>TRBV7-2|.|.|TRBJ2-3|16
CASSLTRDSFTDTQYF
TGTGCCAGCAGCTTAACCAGGGATAGCTTCACAGATACGCAGTATTTT
>TRBV5-6|.|.|TRBJ2-5|14
CASSFRGSRETQYF
TGTGCCAGCAGCTTTAGGGGGAGTAGGGAGACCCAGTACTTC
>TRBV5-6|.|TRBD2|TRBJ2-3|15
CASSSVLAGDGTQYF
TGTGCCAGCAGCTCCGTACTAGCGGGGGACGGTACGCAGTATTTT
>TRBV28|many|TRBD2|TRBJ2-2|16
CASSLWTSGNTGELFF
TGTGCCAGCAGTTTATGGACTAGCGGGAACACCGGGGAGCTGTTTTTT
>TRBV7-9|.|TRBD1|TRBJ2-5|14
CASSSGQDGETQYF
TGTGCCAGCAGCTCCGGACAGGACGGCGAGACCCAGTACTTC
>TRBV7-9|many|TRBD2|TRBJ2-7|16
CASSPFLAAGGYEQYF
TGTGCCAGCAGCCCTTTTCTAGCGGCCGGGGGCTACGAGCAGTACTTC
>TRBV19|.|TRBD1|TRBJ1-1|19
CASRYTETGTGEVWTEAFF
TGTGCCAGTAGATATACTGAAACCGGGACAGGGGAAGTGTGGACTGAAGCTTTCTTT
>TRBV9|many|.|TRBJ2-3|12
CASSVAADTQYF
TGTGCCAGCAGCGTAGCTGCAGATACGCAGTATTTT
>TRBV20-1|few|.|TRBJ2-3|14
CSAELEGGTDTQYF
TGCAGTGCTGAGTTGGAGGGGGGCACAGATACGCAGTATTTT
>TRBV25-1|.|.|TRBJ1-6|14
CASSERQTDSPLHF
TGTGCCAGCAGTGAACGACAGACGGATTCACCCCTCCACTTT
>TRBV9|.|.|TRBJ2-6|14
CASSVGAGANVLTF
TGTGCCAGCAGCGTAGGGGCAGGGGCCAACGTCCTGACTTTC
>TRBV3-1|once|TRBD1|TRBJ1-2|13
CASSQAQGYGNTF
TGTGCCAGCAGCCAAGCACAGGGGTACGGAAACACCTTC
>TRBV10-3|medium-sized|TRBD1|TRBJ2-7|14
CAISVDRVSEEQYF
TGTGCCATCAGTGTGGACAGGGTTTCGGAAGAGCAGTACTTC
>TRBV7-2|.|.|TRBJ1-2|13
CASSLGGGYGYTF
TGTGCCAGCAGCCTGGGAGGGGGCTATGGCTACACCTTC
>TRBV9|.|TRBD1|TRBJ2-1|15
CASSANRGLRNEQFF
TGTGCCAGCAGCGCGAACAGGGGGCTTCGGAATGAGCAGTTCTTC
>TRBV9|.|.|TRBJ2-3|14
CASSVGGAGDTQYF
TGTGCCAGCAGCGTAGGGGGCGCGGGAGATACGCAGTATTTT
>TRBV20-1|.|.|TRBJ2-7|14
CSARIPGQLYEQYF
TGCAGTGCTCGTATACCGGGACAACTCTACGAGCAGTACTTC
>TRBV2|.|TRBD1|TRBJ1-2|13
CASSVGQAPGNTF
TGTGCCAGCAGTGTAGGACAGGCCCCTGGAAACACCTTC
>TRBV15|.|TRBD2|TRBJ2-7|16
CATSSIAGLSSYEQYF
TGTGCCACCAGCAGCATAGCGGGATTGAGCTCCTACGAGCAGTACTTC
>TRBV7-2|many|.|TRBJ2-2|17
CASSLFLGGWNTGELFF
TGTGCCAGCAGCTTATTTTTAGGAGGATGGAACACCGGGGAGCTGTTTTTT
>TRBV9|.|.|TRBJ2-2|9
CASRGELFF
TGTGCCAGCAGGGGGGAGCTGTTTTTT